These 27 T cell receptor beta chains share one sample of origin, sequenced in a study of T cell responses to AZD1222 COVID-19 vaccine. The assay was immunoSEQ multiplex PCR, and TCRdb's table has in-frame clones only and misses some. The sample includes 150,000 to 200,000 clones, roughly 94% seen only once; the top ten take around 1.3%. The sequenced sample was peripheral blood, obtained 28 days after the second AZD1222 dose. Every receptor here comes from an adult who received the AZD1222 COVID-19 vaccine.

This clone was recorded only once. The V and J genes are TRBV24-1 and TRBJ1-5, with a tentative D call TRBD1 (5 bases). The CDR3 covers 12 residues. V was clipped by 4 bases and J by 11 bases, with 11 bases between them. From germline, CDR1 is KGHDR and CDR2 SFDVKD. The CDR3 DNA is TGTGCCACCAGTGAGATGGGGGGGGCCCAGCATTTT. It yields the protein CATSEMGGAQHF.

This chain connects TRBV6-6 to TRBJ2-7; TRBD1 aligns across 8 bases. The V and J ends lost 11 bases and 5 bases, in that order; junction bases with no gene match: 11. The CDR3 totals 13 residues. CDR1 MNHNY and CDR2 SVGAGI come from the germline V gene (reference sequence). The CDR3 loop is CAATGTGRDEQYF. DNA for the CDR3: TGTGCCGCTACCGGGACAGGCCGAGACGAGCAGTACTTC.

The chain joins TRBV4-3 to TRBJ2-5, with D tentatively TRBD1 (6 bases). CDR1 and CDR2 (germline): LGHNA, YSLEER. Deletions cut 0 bases from V and 14 bases from J, with 16 bases between. This CDR3 has 13 residues. The CDR3, as DNA: TGCGCCAGCAGCCAAGATGGGGCAGGGGTCGTCTACTTC. Encoded protein: CASSQDGAGVVYF.

CDR3 sequence reads: CASSETSARTDTQYF. In DNA form, the CDR3 reads TGTGCCAGCAGCGAAACTAGCGCCCGCACAGATACGCAGTATTTT. The genes are TRBV3-1 (or the pseudogene TRBV3-2) and TRBJ2-3, with 7 positions matching TRBD2. The CDR3 sequence is 15 residues long. Unmatched junction bases numbered 6, after V lost 5 bases and J lost 1 base. CDR1 and CDR2 from the germline V gene are LGHDT and YNNKEL (reference sequence).

This chain joins TRBV28 and TRBJ2-7, with D hard to call. The CDR3 totals 13 residues. Germline assignment: CDR1 MDHEN and CDR2 SYDVKM. V was pared by 3 bases and J by 2 bases, with 8 bases between. The CDR3 sequence is CASSLGSPYEQYF. The CDR3 nucleotides read TGTGCCAGCAGTTTGGGCAGCCCCTACGAGCAGTACTTC.

The rearrangement joins TRBV5-4 to TRBJ1-6; 9 positions match TRBD1. Per the germline V gene, CDR1 is SGHNT and CDR2 is YYREEE (reference sequence). The V segment lost 4 bases and the J segment 9 bases; nucleotides outside the gene matches: 2. This CDR3 region has 13 residues. The CDR3: CASSLDRGSPLHF. CDR3 in DNA: TGTGCCAGCAGCCTGGACAGGGGTTCACCCCTCCACTTT.

The chain combines TRBV28 with TRBJ1-6; D remains unclear. This CDR3 spans 15 amino acids. Germline-derived CDR1 and CDR2 are MDHEN and SYDVKM. V lost 6 bases and J lost 3, with 12 bases in between. The CDR3 here is CASSLGRNYNSPLHF. In DNA form, the CDR3 reads TGTGCCAGCAGCTTAGGACGGAACTATAATTCACCCCTCCACTTT.

This clone was counted a single time. Other DNA sequences from this sample encode an identical CDR3 as well. The J gene is TRBJ2-2, the V gene TRBV5-1, with TRBD1 matching over 10 bases. From germline, CDR1 is SGHRS and CDR2 YFSETQ. The J segment lost 6 bases and the V segment lost 4 bases, leaving 3 bases of the junction unmatched. The CDR3 sequence is 14 residues long. The CDR3 is CASSPGTGAGELFF. CDR3 in DNA: TGCGCCAGCAGCCCCGGGACAGGGGCCGGGGAGCTGTTTTTT.

This clone was observed a single time. This chain links TRBV19 with TRBJ1-3; D ambiguous. CDR1 is LNHDA and CDR2 is SQIVND in the germline V gene (reference sequence). V was pared by 3 bases and J by 0 bases, with 9 bases between. The length of the CDR3 is 15 residues. The chain's CDR3 is CASSMGGGSGNTIYF. CDR3 DNA: TGTGCCAGTAGTATGGGAGGAGGCTCTGGAAACACCATATATTTT.

This chain connects TRBV30 to TRBJ2-5, with D maybe TRBD2 (7 bases). The germline V and J ends were trimmed by 8 bases and 5 bases, with 18 bases remaining between them. This CDR3 region has 13 residues. CDR1 and CDR2 (germline): GTSNPN, SVGIG (reference sequence). The CDR3 nucleotides read TGTGCCCGAGGGGGGGCTTCTTTGGAGACCCAGTACTTC. Its protein is CARGGASLETQYF.

This clone was detected once. The chain has TRBV7-8 and TRBJ2-5, with TRBD1 identical over 7 bases. Germline loops: CDR1 SGHVS, CDR2 FQNEAQ. The CDR3 contains 16 residues. V dropped 4 bases and J dropped 3; count of bases not matched to a gene: 11. CDR3 sequence: CASSSRPNRGEETQYF. CDR3 coding DNA: TGTGCCAGCAGCTCTCGGCCAAACAGGGGTGAAGAGACCCAGTACTTC. Filled out from reference TRBV7-8 and TRBJ2-5, the complete variable domain reads GAGVSQSPRYKVAKRGQDVALRCDPISGHVSLFWYQQALGQGPEFLTYFQNEAQLDKSGLPSDRFFAERPEGSVSTLKIQRTQQEDSAVYLCASSSRPNRGEETQYFGPGTRLLVL.

This clone was observed once. The chain links TRBV18 to TRBJ2-7; maybe TRBD1 (5 bases). The length of the CDR3 is 14 residues. The V gene's germline CDR1 is KGHSH and CDR2 LQKENI. Between the trimmed V and J ends, which lost 2 bases and 2 bases, there was a span of 10 bases. The CDR3 DNA reads as TGTGCCAGCTCACCATCCAGGGCCGCCTACGAGCAGTACTTC. This sequence encodes CASSPSRAAYEQYF.

The J gene is TRBJ2-2, the V gene TRBV7-2; D is perhaps TRBD1 (5 bases). Germline V gene lookup returns CDR1 SGHTA and CDR2 FQGNSA. V lost 8 bases, J lost 1 base, and 8 bases lay in between. The CDR3 consists of 13 residues. In nucleotides, the CDR3 is TGTGCCAGCCGAAGGGGGAACACCGGGGAGCTGTTTTTT. Encoded protein: CASRRGNTGELFF.

The chain combines TRBV30 with TRBJ1-2; the D is unclear. The germline V gene has CDR1 GTSNPN and CDR2 SVGIG (reference sequence). The CDR3 totals 13 residues. V lost 1 base, J lost 4 bases, and 10 bases lay in between. This CDR3 is CAWSATKVYGYTF. In DNA, the CDR3 is TGTGCCTGGAGTGCGACGAAAGTCTATGGCTACACCTTC.

The chain joins TRBV7-8 to TRBJ2-5; 11 positions agree with TRBD2. Losses at the gene ends were 1 base for V and 6 bases for J; bases not matched to a gene: 10. CDR3 length: 17 amino acids. Germline values: CDR1 SGHVS, CDR2 FQNEAQ. The DNA for the CDR3 is TGTGCCAGCAGCTTAGGGCGTACTAGCGGGGGTTTAAAGACCCAGTACTTC. Protein product: CASSLGRTSGGLKTQYF.

The CDR3 reads CASSGGLVLSEQFF. CDR3 nucleotide sequence: TGTGCCAGTAGCGGGGGACTCGTACTGTCTGAGCAGTTCTTC. The chain combines TRBV19 with TRBJ2-1, with D perhaps matching TRBD2 (6 bases). Trimming left V 6 bases short and J 9 bases short, with 18 bases between. This CDR3 is 14 amino acids long. Germline V gives CDR1 LNHDA, CDR2 SQIVND (reference sequence). The variable domain in full, completed from reference TRBV19 and TRBJ2-1, reads DGGITQSPKYLFRKEGQNVTLSCEQNLNHDAMYWYRQDPGQGLRLIYYSQIVNDFQKGDIAEGYSVSREKKESFPLTVTSAQKNPTAFYLCASSGGLVLSEQFFGPGTRLTVL.

A note on this clone: The germline gene is not matched at one end of the junction; a read error may be the cause. The chain recombines TRBV4-1 with TRBJ2-1; D perhaps matches TRBD1 (6 bases). Germline V gives CDR1 MGHRA, CDR2 YSYEKL. This CDR3 spans 16 amino acids. The CDR3 protein is CASRAVQGPSNNEQFF. In nucleotides, the CDR3 is TGCGCCAGCAGAGCTGTTCAGGGGCCCTCCAACAATGAGCAGTTCTTC.

The chain carries TRBV30 and TRBJ2-1; D is undetermined. This CDR3 is built from 12 residues. From germline, CDR1 is GTSNPN and CDR2 SVGIG (reference sequence). The V end was cut by 7 bases, the J end by 1 base, with 8 bases between. Here the CDR3 DNA reads TGTGCCTCTGGACGTTCCTACAATGAGCAGTTCTTC. Encoded protein: CASGRSYNEQFF.

The rearrangement links TRBV7-2 to TRBJ2-7, with unresolved D. The germline V gene encodes CDR1 SGHTA and CDR2 FQGNSA. V lost 3 bases to trimming and J lost 5 bases, with 11 bases between them. This CDR3 contains 13 residues. In DNA, the CDR3 is TGTGCCAGCAGCTTTGGCCCTCGGGACGAGCAGTACTTC. Amino acid sequence: CASSFGPRDEQYF. The variable domain in full, completed from reference TRBV7-2 and TRBJ2-7, reads GAGVSQSPSNKVTEKGKDVELRCDPISGHTALYWYRQSLGQGLEFLIYFQGNSAPDKSGLPSDRFSAERTGGSVSTLTIQRTQQEDSAVYLCASSFGPRDEQYFGPGTRLTVT.

This chain links TRBV19 with TRBJ2-7; the D is unclear. CDR1 and CDR2 (germline): LNHDA, SQIVND (reference sequence). The ends were cut back, 3 bases at V and 0 bases at J, with 9 bases in the middle. The length of the CDR3 is 14 residues. The CDR3 loop is CASSITPSSYEQYF. The DNA for the CDR3 is TGTGCCAGTAGTATTACGCCAAGCTCCTACGAGCAGTACTTC.

The chain is built from TRBV5-1 and TRBJ2-1, with D perhaps TRBD2 (5 bases). The ends were cut back, 2 bases at V and 6 bases at J, with 12 bases in the middle. This CDR3 is 14 amino acids long. CDR1 is SGHRS, CDR2 YFSETQ, per germline. CDR3 loop: CASSLPSGGNEQFF. The CDR3, as DNA: TGCGCCAGCAGCTTACCAAGTGGAGGCAATGAGCAGTTCTTC. The variable domain in full, with the rest retrieved from reference TRBV5-1 and TRBJ2-1, is KAGVTQTPRYLIKTRGQQVTLSCSPISGHRSVSWYQQTPGQGLQFLFEYFSETQRNKGNFPGRFSGRQFSNSRSEMNVSTLELGDSALYLCASSLPSGGNEQFFGPGTRLTVL.

This rearrangement joins TRBV29-1 to TRBJ1-2, with TRBD1 matching over 8 bases. The V gene's germline CDR1 is SQVTM and CDR2 ANQGSEA. The V segment lost 8 bases and the J segment 6 bases; nucleotides outside the gene matches: 14. CDR3 size: 14 residues. The CDR3 region has the DNA TGCAGCTGCTTGCTGACAGGGGTGGGGCATGGCTACACCTTC. Its protein product is CSCLLTGVGHGYTF.

This sequence joins TRBV6-6 and TRBJ1-2; D unclear. V lost 3 bases and J lost 1, with 0 bases in between. Looked up from germline, CDR1 is MNHNY and CDR2 is SVGAGI (reference sequence). The CDR3 loop spans 11 amino acids. CDR3 protein: CASSYNYGYTF. The CDR3 DNA sequence: TGTGCCAGCAGTTATAACTATGGCTACACCTTC.

This clone was detected a few times. Written as DNA, the CDR3 is TGTGCCAGCAGGGGGCTAAGCAATCAGCCCCAGCATTTT. It yields the protein CASRGLSNQPQHF. The rearrangement joins TRBV7-9 to TRBJ1-5; maybe TRBD1 (5 bases). Germline V gene lookup returns CDR1 SEHNR and CDR2 FQNEAQ (reference sequence). This CDR3 contains 13 residues. Trimming removed 6 bases from V and 1 base from J, with 7 bases in between.

The J gene is TRBJ1-1, the V gene TRBV5-1, with no clear D. Trimming pared 0 bases from V and 0 bases from J, leaving 6 bases between. The V gene's germline CDR1 is SGHRS and CDR2 YFSETQ. This CDR3 region has 14 residues. In nucleotides, the CDR3 is TGCGCCAGCAGCTTGGATGGAATGAACACTGAAGCTTTCTTT. Its translation is CASSLDGMNTEAFF.

This chain links TRBV11-2 with TRBJ2-7; tentatively, D is TRBD1 or TRBD2 (5 bases each). The CDR3 spans 14 residues. Germline values: CDR1 SGHAT, CDR2 FQNNGV. Trimming cost V 0 bases and J 5 bases, with 11 bases left between them. CDR3 loop: CASSLDGGINEQYF. DNA for the CDR3: TGTGCCAGCAGCTTAGATGGGGGAATCAACGAGCAGTACTTC.

The chain joins TRBV6-1 to TRBJ2-7, with a weak D call TRBD2 (7 bases). Trimming shortened V by 3 bases and J by 3 bases, and 15 bases separated the two germline ends. There are 15 residues in the CDR3. CDR1 and CDR2 (germline): MNHNS, SASEGT. The CDR3 protein is CASSESGGAVYEQYF. Written as DNA, the CDR3 is TGTGCCAGCAGTGAGTCGGGGGGCGCCGTCTACGAGCAGTACTTC.